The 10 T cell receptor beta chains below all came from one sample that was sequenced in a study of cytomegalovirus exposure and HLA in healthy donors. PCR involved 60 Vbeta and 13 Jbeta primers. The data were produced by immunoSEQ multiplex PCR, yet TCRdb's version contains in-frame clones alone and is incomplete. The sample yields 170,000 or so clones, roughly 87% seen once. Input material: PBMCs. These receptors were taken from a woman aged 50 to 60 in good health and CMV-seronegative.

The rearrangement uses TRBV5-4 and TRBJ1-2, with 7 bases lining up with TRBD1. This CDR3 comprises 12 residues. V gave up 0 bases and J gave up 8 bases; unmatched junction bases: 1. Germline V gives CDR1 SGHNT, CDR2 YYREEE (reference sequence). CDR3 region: CASSLEGGGYTF. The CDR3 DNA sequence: TGTGCCAGCAGCTTGGAAGGGGGCGGCTACACCTTC.

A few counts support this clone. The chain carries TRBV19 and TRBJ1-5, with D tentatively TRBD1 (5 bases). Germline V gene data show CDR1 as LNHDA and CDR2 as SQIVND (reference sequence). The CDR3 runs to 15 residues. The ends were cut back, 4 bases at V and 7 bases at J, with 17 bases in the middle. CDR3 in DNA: TGTGCCAGTAGTACTCGGACACGTAATAAACAGCCCCAGCATTTT. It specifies CASSTRTRNKQPQHF.

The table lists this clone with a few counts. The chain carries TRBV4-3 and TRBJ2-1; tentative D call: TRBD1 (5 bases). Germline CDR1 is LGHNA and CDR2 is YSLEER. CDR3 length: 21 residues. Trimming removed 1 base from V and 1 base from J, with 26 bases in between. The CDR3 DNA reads TGCGCCAGCAGCCAAGTAATTGTGGGGCAGCCTTTGGTTGGTTCCTACAATGAGCAGTTCTTC. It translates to CASSQVIVGQPLVGSYNEQFF.

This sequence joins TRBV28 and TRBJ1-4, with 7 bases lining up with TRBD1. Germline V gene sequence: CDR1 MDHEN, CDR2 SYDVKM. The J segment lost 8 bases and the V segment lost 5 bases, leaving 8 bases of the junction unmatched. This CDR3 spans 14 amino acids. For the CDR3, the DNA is TGTGCCAGCAGTCCGGGACAGCCCCGGGAAAAACTGTTTTTT. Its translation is CASSPGQPREKLFF.

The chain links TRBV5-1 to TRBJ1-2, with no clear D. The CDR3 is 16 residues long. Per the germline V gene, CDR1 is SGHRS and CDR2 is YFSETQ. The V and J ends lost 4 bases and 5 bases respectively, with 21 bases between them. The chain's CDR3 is CASSQVVGVFAYGYTF. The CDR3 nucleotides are TGCGCCAGCAGCCAAGTTGTCGGGGTTTTCGCATATGGCTACACCTTC.

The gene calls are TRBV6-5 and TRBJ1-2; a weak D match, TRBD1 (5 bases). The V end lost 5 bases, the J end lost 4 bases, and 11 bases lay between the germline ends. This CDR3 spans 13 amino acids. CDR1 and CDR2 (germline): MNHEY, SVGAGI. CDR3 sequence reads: CASSQQASYGYTF. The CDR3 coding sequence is TGTGCCAGCAGTCAACAGGCGAGCTATGGCTACACCTTC.

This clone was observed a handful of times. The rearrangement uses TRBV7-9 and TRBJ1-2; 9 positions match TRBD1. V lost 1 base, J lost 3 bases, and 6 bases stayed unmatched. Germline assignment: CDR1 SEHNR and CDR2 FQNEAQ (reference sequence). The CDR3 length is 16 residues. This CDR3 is CASSLGTQGADYGYTF. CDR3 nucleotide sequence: TGTGCCAGCAGCTTAGGTACACAGGGGGCGGACTATGGCTACACCTTC.

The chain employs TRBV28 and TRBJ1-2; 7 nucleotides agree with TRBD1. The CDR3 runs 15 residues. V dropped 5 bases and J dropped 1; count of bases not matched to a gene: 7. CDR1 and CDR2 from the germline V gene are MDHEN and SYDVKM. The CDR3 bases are TGTGCCAGCAGTCCATGGACAGGAGGTAACTATGGCTACACCTTC. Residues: CASSPWTGGNYGYTF.

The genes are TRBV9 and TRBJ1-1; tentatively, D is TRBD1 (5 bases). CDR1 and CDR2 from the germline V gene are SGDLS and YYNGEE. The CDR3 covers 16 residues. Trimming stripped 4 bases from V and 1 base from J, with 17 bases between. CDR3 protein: CASSPRTGPRNTEAFF. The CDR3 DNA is TGTGCCAGCAGCCCCCGCACAGGCCCGAGGAACACTGAAGCTTTCTTT.

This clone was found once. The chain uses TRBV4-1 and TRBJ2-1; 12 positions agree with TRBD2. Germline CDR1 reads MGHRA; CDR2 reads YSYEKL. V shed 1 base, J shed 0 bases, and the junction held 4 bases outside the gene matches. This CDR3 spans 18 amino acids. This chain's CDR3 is CASSQGLAGESSYNEQFF. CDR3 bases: TGCGCCAGCAGCCAAGGACTAGCGGGGGAGAGCTCCTACAATGAGCAGTTCTTC.